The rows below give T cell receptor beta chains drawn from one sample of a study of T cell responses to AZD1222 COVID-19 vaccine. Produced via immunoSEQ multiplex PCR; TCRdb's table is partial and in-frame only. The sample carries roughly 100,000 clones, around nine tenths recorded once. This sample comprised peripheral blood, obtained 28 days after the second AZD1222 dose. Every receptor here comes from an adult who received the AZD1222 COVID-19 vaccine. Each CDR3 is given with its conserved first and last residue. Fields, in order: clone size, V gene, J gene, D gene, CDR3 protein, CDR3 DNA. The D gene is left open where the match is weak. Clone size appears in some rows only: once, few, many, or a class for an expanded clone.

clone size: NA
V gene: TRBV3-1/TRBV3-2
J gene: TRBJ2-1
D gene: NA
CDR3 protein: CASSQEMRGRRSYNEQFF
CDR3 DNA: TGTGCCAGCAGCCAAGAAATGCGGGGCAGGAGATCCTACAATGAGCAGTTCTTC

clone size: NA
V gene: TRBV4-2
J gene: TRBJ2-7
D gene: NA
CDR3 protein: CASSQDQLF
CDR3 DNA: TGTGCCAGCAGCCAAGATCAATTGTTC

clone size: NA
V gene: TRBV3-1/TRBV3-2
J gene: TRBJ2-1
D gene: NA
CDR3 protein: CASSQVAGYEQFF
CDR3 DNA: TGTGCCAGCAGCCAAGTCGCGGGGTATGAGCAGTTCTTC

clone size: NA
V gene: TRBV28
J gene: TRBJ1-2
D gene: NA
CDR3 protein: CASISWSGVRNGYTF
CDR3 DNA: TGTGCCAGCATTTCCTGGTCGGGCGTTCGAAATGGCTACACCTTC

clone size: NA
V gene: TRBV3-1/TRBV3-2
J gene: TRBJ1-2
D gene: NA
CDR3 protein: CASSLKHQGPNYGYTF
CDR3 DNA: TGTGCCAGCAGCCTAAAGCACCAGGGGCCCAACTATGGCTACACCTTC

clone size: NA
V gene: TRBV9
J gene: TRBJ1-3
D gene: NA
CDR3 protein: CASSVLSGSGNTIYF
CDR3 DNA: TGTGCCAGCAGCGTATTGTCAGGGTCTGGAAACACCATATATTTT

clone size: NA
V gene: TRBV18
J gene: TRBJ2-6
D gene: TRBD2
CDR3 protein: CASSPQEGGSSGANVLTF
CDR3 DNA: TGTGCCAGCTCACCACAGGAGGGAGGGAGCTCTGGGGCCAACGTCCTGACTTTC

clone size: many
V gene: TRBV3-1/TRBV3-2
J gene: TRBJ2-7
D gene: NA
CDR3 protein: CASSHGGYSYEQYF
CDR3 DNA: TGTGCCAGCAGCCATGGGGGCTACTCCTACGAGCAGTACTTC

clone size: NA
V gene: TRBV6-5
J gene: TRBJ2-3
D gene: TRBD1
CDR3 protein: CASSPGGSTDTQYF
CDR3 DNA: TGTGCCAGCAGTCCAGGGGGATCCACAGATACGCAGTATTTT

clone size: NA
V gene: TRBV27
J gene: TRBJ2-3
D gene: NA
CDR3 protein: CASSPHTDTQYF
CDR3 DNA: TGTGCCAGCAGTCCCCACACAGATACGCAGTATTTT

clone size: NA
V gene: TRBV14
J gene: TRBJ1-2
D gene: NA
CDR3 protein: CASSQHLADSNYGYTF
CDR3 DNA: TGTGCCAGCAGCCAACACCTCGCGGACTCTAACTATGGCTACACCTTC

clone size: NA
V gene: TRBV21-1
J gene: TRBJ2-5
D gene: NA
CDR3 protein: CASSKHQGKTQYF
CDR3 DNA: TGTGCCAGCAGCAAACACCAAGGGAAGACCCAGTACTTC

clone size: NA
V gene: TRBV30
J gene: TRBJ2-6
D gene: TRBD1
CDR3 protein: CAWSAGGYSGANVLTF
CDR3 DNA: TGTGCCTGGAGTGCAGGGGGCTATTCTGGGGCCAACGTCCTGACTTTC

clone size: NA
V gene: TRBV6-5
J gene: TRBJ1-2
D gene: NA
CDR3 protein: CASSDYRVYGYTF
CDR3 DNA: TGTGCCAGCAGCGATTACAGGGTTTATGGCTACACCTTC

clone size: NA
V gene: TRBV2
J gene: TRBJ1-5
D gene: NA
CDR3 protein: CASSEQGSQPQHF
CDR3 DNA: TGTGCCAGCAGTGAACAGGGAAGTCAGCCCCAGCATTTT

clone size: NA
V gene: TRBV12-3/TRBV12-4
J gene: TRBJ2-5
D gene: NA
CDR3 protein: CASRVLGGETQYF
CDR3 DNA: TGTGCCAGCAGGGTATTAGGGGGAGAGACCCAGTACTTC

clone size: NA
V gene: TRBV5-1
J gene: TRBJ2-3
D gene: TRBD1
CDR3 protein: CASSSTGGNAADTQYF
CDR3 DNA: TGCGCCAGCAGTTCGACAGGGGGCAACGCAGCAGATACGCAGTATTTT

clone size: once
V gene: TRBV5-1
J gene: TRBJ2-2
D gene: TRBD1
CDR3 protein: CASNGDRGTGELFF
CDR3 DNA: TGCGCCAGCAACGGGGACAGGGGCACCGGGGAGCTGTTTTTT

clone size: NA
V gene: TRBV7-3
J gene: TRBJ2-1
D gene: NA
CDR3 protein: CASSRFGRSGGNEQFF
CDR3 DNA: TGTGCCAGCAGCCGCTTTGGCCGGAGCGGCGGCAATGAGCAGTTCTTC

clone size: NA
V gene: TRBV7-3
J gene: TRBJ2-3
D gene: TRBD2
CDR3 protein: CASSSAGTSGRREQYF
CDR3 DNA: TGTGCCAGCAGCTCCGCCGGGACTAGCGGGCGACGTGAGCAGTATTTT

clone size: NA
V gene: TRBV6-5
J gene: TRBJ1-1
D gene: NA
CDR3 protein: CASSYSDRIRAFF
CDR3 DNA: TGTGCCAGCAGTTACTCTGACAGAATCCGAGCTTTCTTT

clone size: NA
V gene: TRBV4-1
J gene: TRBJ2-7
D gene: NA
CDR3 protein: CASSQEPGTEEQYF
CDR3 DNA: TGCGCCAGCAGCCAAGAACCAGGGACTGAAGAGCAGTACTTC

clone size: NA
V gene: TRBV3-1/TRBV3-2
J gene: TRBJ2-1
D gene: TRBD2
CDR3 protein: CASSYGTSGGWFF
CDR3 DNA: TGTGCCAGCAGCTACGGGACTAGCGGGGGCTGGTTCTTC

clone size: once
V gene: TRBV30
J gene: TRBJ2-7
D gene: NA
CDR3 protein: CAWKGNTISEQYF
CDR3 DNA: TGTGCCTGGAAGGGGAACACCATAAGCGAGCAGTACTTC

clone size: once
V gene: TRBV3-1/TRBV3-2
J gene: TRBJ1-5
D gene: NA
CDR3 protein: CASSLQQAGAQHF
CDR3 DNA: TGTGCCAGCAGCCTCCAACAGGCCGGCGCCCAGCATTTT

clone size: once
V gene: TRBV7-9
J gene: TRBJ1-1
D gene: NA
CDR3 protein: CASSTLAAPNTEAFF
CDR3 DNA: TGTGCCAGCAGCACCTTAGCCGCGCCGAACACTGAAGCTTTCTTT

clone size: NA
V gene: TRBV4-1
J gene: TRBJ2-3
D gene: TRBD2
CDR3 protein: CASTPKGLAGGASTDTQYF
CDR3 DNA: TGCGCCAGCACGCCAAAAGGACTAGCGGGGGGTGCTAGCACAGATACGCAGTATTTT

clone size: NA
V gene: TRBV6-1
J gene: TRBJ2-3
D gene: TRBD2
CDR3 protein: CASSEALGLATDTQYF
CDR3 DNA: TGTGCCAGCAGTGAAGCCCTCGGACTAGCGACAGATACGCAGTATTTT

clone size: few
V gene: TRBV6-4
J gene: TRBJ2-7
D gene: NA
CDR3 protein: CASSDCLQGSSYEQYF
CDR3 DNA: TGTGCCAGCAGTGACTGCCTACAGGGTAGCTCCTACGAGCAGTACTTC

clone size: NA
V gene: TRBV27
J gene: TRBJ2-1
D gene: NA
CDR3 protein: CASSVYSGYEQFF
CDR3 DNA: TGTGCCAGCAGTGTTTATAGCGGCTATGAGCAGTTCTTC

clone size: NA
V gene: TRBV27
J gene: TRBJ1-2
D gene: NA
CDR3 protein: CASSLSEGVGYTF
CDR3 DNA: TGTGCCAGCAGTTTATCGGAAGGGGTAGGCTACACCTTC

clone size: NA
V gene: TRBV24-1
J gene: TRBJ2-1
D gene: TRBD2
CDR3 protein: CATSSSGRGNEQFF
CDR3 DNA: TGTGCCACCAGTTCAAGCGGGAGGGGCAATGAGCAGTTCTTC

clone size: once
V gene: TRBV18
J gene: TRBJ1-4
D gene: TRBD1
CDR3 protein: CASSPMGQGGEKLFF
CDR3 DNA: TGTGCCAGCTCACCAATGGGACAGGGAGGCGAAAAACTGTTTTTT

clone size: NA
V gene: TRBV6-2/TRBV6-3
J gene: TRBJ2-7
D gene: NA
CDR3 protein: CASSYGGPYEQYF
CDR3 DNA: TGTGCCAGCAGTTACGGGGGCCCCTACGAGCAGTACTTC

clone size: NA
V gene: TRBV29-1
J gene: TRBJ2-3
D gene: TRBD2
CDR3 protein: CSVASGLAGGTDTQYF
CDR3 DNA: TGCAGCGTTGCCTCGGGACTAGCGGGAGGCACAGATACGCAGTATTTT

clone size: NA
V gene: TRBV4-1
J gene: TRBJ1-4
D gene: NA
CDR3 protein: CASSQDGARGKLFF
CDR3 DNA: TGCGCCAGCAGCCAAGATGGGGCTCGGGGAAAACTGTTTTTT

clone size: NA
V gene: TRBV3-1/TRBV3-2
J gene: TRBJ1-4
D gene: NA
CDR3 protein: CASSQDRGANEKLFF
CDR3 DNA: TGTGCCAGCAGCCAAGACAGGGGAGCTAATGAAAAACTGTTTTTT

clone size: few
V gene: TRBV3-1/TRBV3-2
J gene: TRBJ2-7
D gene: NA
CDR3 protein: CASSANSGQGSHEQYF
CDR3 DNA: TGTGCCAGCAGCGCGAATTCGGGGCAGGGGAGCCACGAGCAGTACTTC

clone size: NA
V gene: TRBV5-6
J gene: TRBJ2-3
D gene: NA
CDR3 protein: CASSYIWGRDGTDTQYF
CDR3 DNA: TGTGCCAGCAGCTATATATGGGGACGAGACGGCACAGATACGCAGTATTTT

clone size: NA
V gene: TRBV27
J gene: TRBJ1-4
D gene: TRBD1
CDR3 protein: CASRRIRTGAEKLFF
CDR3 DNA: TGTGCCAGCAGGCGAATTAGGACAGGGGCTGAAAAACTGTTTTTT

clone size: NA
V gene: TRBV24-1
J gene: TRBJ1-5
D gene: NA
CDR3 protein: CATSGSNSNQPQHF
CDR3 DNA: TGTGCCACCAGTGGAAGTAACAGCAATCAGCCCCAGCATTTT

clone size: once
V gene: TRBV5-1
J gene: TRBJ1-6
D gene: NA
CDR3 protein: CASSKDSYNSPLHF
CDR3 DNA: TGCGCCAGCTCCAAGGACAGTTATAATTCACCCCTCCACTTT

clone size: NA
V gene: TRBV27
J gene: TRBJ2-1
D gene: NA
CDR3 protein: CASSSLVGDGSVEQFF
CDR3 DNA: TGTGCCAGCAGTTCTTTGGTGGGGGATGGGTCGGTTGAGCAGTTCTTC